Here is one TCR beta chain with its context. Described time point: pre-treatment baseline. Blood was drawn before treatment and at week 3 after checkpoint blockade. The protocol was immunoSEQ multiplex PCR, while the TCRdb copy is restricted to in-frame clones and leaves out a portion. There are around 13,000 clones in the sample; just over 85% occur only once, and 6% to 7.5% lies in the top ten. V trimming: 5 bases; J trimming: 4 bases; junction bases outside the gene matches: 13. There are 17 residues in the CDR3. The germline gives CDR1 SGHTA, CDR2 FQGNSA. This specimen belongs to a study of blood T cell dynamics during melanoma immunotherapy.

The TCR originated in a human donor with melanoma. Specimen: blood, collected from a patient treated with checkpoint blockade. The rearrangement uses TRBV7-2 and TRBJ1-2; 10 bases line up with TRBD1. The CDR3 DNA sequence: TGTGCCAGCAGCCCTAGGGACAGGGGTTCCCGCGGCTATGGCTACACCTTC. This translates into CASSPRDRGSRGYGYTF.